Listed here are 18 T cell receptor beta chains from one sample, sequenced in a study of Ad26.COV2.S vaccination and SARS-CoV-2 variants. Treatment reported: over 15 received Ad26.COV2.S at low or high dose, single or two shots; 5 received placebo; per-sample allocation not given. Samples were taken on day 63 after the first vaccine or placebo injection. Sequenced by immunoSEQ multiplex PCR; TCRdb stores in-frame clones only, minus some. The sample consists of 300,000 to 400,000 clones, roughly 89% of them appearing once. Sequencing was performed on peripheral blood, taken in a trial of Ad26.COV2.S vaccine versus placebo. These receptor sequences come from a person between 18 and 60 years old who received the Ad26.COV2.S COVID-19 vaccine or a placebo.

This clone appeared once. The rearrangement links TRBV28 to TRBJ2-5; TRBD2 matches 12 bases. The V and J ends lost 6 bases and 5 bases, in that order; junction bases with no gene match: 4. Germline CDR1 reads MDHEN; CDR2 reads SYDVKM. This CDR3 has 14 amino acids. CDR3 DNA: TGTGCCAGCAGGCTAGCGGGAGGGTGGGAGACCCAGTACTTC. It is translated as CASRLAGGWETQYF. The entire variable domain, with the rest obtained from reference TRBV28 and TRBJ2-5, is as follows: DVKVTQSSRYLVKRTGEKVFLECVQDMDHENMFWYRQDPGLGLRLIYFSYDVKMKEKGDIPEGYSVSREKKERFSLILESASTNQTSMYLCASRLAGGWETQYFGPGTRLLVL.

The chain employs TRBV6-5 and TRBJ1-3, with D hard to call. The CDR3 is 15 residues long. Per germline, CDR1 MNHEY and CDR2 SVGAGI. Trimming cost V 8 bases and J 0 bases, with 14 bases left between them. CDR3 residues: CASGRTVSSGNTIYF. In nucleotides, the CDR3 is TGTGCCAGCGGCAGGACCGTCAGCTCTGGAAACACCATATATTTT.

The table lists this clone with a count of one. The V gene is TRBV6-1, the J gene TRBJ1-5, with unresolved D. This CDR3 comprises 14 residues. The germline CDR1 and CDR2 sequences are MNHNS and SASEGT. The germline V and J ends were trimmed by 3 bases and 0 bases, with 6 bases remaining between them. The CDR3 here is CASSEQNSNQPQHF. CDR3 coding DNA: TGTGCCAGCAGTGAGCAGAATAGCAATCAGCCCCAGCATTTT.

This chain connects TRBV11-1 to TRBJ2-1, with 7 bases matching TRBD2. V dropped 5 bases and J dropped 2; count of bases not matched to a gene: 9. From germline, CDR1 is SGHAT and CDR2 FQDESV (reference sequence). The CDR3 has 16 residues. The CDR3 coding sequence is TGTGCCAGCAGCCCTGGCGGGGGAGAGGCCTACAATGAGCAGTTCTTC. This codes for CASSPGGGEAYNEQFF. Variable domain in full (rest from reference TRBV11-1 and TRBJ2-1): EAEVAQSPRYKITEKSQAVAFWCDPISGHATLYWYRQILGQGPELLVQFQDESVVDDSQLPKDRFSAERLKGVDSTLKIQPAELGDSAMYLCASSPGGGEAYNEQFFGPGTRLTVL.

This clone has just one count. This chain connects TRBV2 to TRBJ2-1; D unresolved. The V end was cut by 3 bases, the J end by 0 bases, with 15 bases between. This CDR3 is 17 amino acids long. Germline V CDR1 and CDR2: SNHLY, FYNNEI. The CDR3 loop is CASSEVGSSVSYNEQFF. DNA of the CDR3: TGTGCCAGCAGTGAGGTGGGTTCCAGCGTCTCCTACAATGAGCAGTTCTTC.

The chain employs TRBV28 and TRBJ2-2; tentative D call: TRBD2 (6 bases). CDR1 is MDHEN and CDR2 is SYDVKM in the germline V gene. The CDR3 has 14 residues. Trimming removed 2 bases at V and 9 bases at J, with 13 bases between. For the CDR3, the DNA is TGTGCCAGCAGTTTACCTCCGGGAGAGAGGGAGCTGTTTTTT. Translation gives CASSLPPGERELFF.

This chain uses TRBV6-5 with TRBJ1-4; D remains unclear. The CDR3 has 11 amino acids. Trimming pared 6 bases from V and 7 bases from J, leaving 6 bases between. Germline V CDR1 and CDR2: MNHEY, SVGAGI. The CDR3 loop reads CASRKGEKLFF. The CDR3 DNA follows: TGTGCCAGCAGGAAGGGTGAAAAACTGTTTTTT.

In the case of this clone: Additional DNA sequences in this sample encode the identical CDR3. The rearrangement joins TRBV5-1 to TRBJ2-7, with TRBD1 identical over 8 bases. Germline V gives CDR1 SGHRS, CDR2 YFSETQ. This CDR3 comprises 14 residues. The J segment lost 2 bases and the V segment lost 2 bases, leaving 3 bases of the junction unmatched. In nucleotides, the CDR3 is TGCGCCAGCAGCTTAACAGGGGGTGCCTACGAGCAGTACTTC. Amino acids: CASSLTGGAYEQYF.

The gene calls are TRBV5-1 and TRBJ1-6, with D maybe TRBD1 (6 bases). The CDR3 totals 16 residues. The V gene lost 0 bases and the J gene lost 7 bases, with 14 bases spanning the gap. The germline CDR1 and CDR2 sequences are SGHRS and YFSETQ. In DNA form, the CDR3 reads TGCGCCAGCAGCTTGGGCGTACAGGGTCTGAATTCACCCCTCCACTTT. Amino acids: CASSLGVQGLNSPLHF.

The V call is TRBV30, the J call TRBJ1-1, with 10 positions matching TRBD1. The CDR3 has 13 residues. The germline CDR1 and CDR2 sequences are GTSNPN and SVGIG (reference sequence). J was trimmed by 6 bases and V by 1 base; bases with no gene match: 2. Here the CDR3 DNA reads TGTGCCTGGAGTGGACAGGGGGCCGCTGAAGCTTTCTTT. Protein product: CAWSGQGAAEAFF.

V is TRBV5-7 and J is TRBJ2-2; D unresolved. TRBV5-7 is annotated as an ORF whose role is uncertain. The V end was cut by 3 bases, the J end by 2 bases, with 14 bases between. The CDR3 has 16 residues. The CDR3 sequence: CASSSRPASNTGELFF. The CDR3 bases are TGTGCCAGCAGCTCCCGGCCAGCTAGTAACACCGGGGAGCTGTTTTTT.

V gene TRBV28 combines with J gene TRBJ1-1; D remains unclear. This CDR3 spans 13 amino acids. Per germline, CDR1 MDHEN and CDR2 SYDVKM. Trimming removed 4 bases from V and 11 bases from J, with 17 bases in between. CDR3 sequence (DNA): TGTGCCAGCAGTTCACCCGAGGGCGATTTGGCTTTCTTT. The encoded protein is CASSSPEGDLAFF.

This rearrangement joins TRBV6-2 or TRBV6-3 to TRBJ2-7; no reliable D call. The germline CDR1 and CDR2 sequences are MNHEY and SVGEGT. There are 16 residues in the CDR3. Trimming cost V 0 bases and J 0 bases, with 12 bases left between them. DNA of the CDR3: TGTGCCAGCAGTTACTCTTTCACAGATTCCTCCTACGAGCAGTACTTC. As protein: CASSYSFTDSSYEQYF.

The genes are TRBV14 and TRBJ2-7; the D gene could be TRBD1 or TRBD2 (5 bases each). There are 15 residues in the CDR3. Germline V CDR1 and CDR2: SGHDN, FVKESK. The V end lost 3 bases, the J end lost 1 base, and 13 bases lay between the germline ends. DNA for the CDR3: TGTGCCAGCAGCCAGGAGACGGGGACGTCCTACGAGCAGTACTTC. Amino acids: CASSQETGTSYEQYF.

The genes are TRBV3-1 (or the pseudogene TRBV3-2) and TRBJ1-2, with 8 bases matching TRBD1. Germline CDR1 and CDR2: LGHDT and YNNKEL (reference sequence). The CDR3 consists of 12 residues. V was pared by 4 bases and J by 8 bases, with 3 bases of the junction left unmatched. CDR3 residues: CASSLDRVGYTF. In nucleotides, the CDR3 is TGTGCCAGCAGCCTGGACAGGGTCGGCTACACCTTC.

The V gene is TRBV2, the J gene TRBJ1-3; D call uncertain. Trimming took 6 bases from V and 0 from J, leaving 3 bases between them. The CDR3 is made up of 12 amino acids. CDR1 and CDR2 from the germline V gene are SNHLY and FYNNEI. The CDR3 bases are TGTGCCAGCAGACCCTCTGGAAACACCATATATTTT. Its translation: CASRPSGNTIYF.

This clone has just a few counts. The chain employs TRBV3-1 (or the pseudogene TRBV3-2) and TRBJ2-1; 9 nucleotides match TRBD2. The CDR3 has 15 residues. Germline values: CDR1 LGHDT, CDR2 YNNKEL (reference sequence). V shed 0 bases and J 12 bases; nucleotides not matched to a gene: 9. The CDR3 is CASSQDLGQRGVQFF. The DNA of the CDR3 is TGTGCCAGCAGCCAAGATCTGGGCCAGCGGGGGGTGCAGTTCTTC.

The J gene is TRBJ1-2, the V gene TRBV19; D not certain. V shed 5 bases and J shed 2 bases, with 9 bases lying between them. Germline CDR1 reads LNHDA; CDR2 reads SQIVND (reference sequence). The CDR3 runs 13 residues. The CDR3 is CASSPNLNYGYTF. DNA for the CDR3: TGTGCCAGTAGTCCCAATCTCAACTATGGCTACACCTTC.